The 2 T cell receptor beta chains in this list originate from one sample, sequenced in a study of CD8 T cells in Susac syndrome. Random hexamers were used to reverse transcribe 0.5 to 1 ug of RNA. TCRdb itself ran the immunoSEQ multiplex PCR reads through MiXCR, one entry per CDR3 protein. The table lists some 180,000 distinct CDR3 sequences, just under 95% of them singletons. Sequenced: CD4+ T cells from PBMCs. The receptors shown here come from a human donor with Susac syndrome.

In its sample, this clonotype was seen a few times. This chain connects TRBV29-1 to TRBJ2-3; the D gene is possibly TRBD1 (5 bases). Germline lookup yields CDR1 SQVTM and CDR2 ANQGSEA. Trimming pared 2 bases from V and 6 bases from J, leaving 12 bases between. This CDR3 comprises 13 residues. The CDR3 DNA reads TGCAGCGTTGAAACTGGGGCAAGGGATACGCAGTATTTT. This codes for CSVETGARDTQYF.

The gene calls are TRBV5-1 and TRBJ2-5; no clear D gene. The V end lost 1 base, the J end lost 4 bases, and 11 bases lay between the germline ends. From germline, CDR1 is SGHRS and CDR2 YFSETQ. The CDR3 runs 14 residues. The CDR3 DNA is TGCGCCAGCAGCTTGAGGGCACCCAGAGAGACCCAGTACTTC. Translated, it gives CASSLRAPRETQYF.